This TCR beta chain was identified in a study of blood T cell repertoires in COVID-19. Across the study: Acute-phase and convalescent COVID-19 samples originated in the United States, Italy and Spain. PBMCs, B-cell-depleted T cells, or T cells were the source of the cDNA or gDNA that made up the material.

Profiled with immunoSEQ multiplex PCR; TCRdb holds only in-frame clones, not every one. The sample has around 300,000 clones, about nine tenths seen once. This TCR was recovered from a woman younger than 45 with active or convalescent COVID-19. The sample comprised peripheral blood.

The CDR3 region is CSVIVLGAGDKTQYF. The CDR3, as DNA: TGCAGCGTGATCGTACTGGGGGCAGGGGACAAGACCCAGTACTTC. The chain employs TRBV29-1 and TRBJ2-5; TRBD1 might be the D (6 bases). Trimming stripped 6 bases from V and 6 bases from J, with 23 bases between. The CDR3 loop spans 15 amino acids. The V gene's germline CDR1 is SQVTM and CDR2 ANQGSEA. The variable domain in full, completed from reference TRBV29-1 and TRBJ2-5, reads SAVISQKPSRDICQRGTSLTIQCQVDSQVTMMFWYRQQPGQSLTLIATANQGSEATYESGFVIDKFPISRPNLTFSTLTVSNMSPEDSSIYLCSVIVLGAGDKTQYFGPGTRLLVL.